Below, 26 T cell receptor beta chains from the same sample are listed, as sequenced in a study of CD8+ T cells in alopecia areata. Reverse transcribed after extraction, RNA yielded cDNA as the sequencing template. The table came from immunoSEQ multiplex PCR; TCRdb's copy has only in-frame clones and leaves some out. The top ten clones hold over 1.5% of a sample with under 350,000 clones, 58% of them seen once. Treatment described: oral pan-JAK inhibitor, 5-10 mg twice daily. This sample comprised CD4+ T cells sorted from blood, obtained at week 24, from a patient treated with tofacitinib. These TCRs come from a human donor with alopecia areata.

The chain couples TRBV7-9 to TRBJ2-4; D possibly matches TRBD1 or TRBD2 (5 bases each). The CDR3 spans 14 residues. V lost 3 bases and J lost 7, with 13 bases in between. Germline V lookup: CDR1 SEHNR, CDR2 FQNEAQ (reference sequence). CDR3 nucleotide sequence: TGTGCCAGCAGCTTCGGGACCTCCCAGAACATTCAGTACTTC. Protein: CASSFGTSQNIQYF. Complete variable domain (other parts from reference TRBV7-9 and TRBJ2-4): DTGVSQNPRHKITKRGQNVTFRCDPISEHNRLYWYRQTLGQGPEFLTYFQNEAQLEKSRLLSDRFSAERPKGSFSTLEIQRTEQGDSAMYLCASSFGTSQNIQYFGAGTRLSVL.

The V and J genes are TRBV11-2 and TRBJ2-5, with 10 bases lining up with TRBD2. The V segment lost 3 bases and the J segment 3 bases; nucleotides outside the gene matches: 13. Germline V gene lookup returns CDR1 SGHAT and CDR2 FQNNGV. The CDR3 runs 18 residues. The CDR3 is CASSLSAGGTPQKETQYF. DNA for the CDR3: TGTGCCAGCAGCTTGTCAGCGGGGGGGACCCCCCAAAAAGAGACCCAGTACTTC.

The CDR3 loop reads CASSIRTGGTYGYTF. In DNA form, the CDR3 reads TGTGCCAGTAGTATACGGACAGGGGGTACCTATGGCTACACCTTC. The V and J genes are TRBV19 and TRBJ1-2, with 10 bases fitting TRBD1. The CDR3 contains 15 residues. Germline values: CDR1 LNHDA, CDR2 SQIVND (reference sequence). V was pared by 2 bases and J by 4 bases, with 4 bases of the junction left unmatched.

This clone was seen only once. The chain employs TRBV29-1 and TRBJ1-3; D is uncertain. Trimming pared 2 bases from V and 2 bases from J, leaving 7 bases between. The CDR3 has 13 residues. From germline, CDR1 is SQVTM and CDR2 ANQGSEA. The CDR3 reads CSVEREAGNTIYF. The CDR3 DNA sequence: TGCAGCGTTGAAAGGGAAGCTGGAAACACCATATATTTT.

The chain recombines TRBV4-1 with TRBJ2-1; 8 positions match TRBD1. This CDR3 spans 16 amino acids. The V and J ends lost 3 bases and 0 bases, in that order; junction bases with no gene match: 4. From germline, CDR1 is MGHRA and CDR2 YSYEKL. The CDR3 protein is CASSHRTGSSYNEQFF. The CDR3 DNA reads TGCGCCAGCAGCCATAGGACAGGGAGCTCCTACAATGAGCAGTTCTTC.

This chain joins TRBV5-1 and TRBJ1-1, with D uncertain. V was clipped by 6 bases and J by 3 bases, with 15 bases between them. Germline V lookup: CDR1 SGHRS, CDR2 YFSETQ. The CDR3 sequence is 14 residues long. CDR3 sequence: CASTDAGWDTEAFF. For the CDR3, the DNA is TGCGCCAGCACCGACGCGGGGTGGGACACTGAAGCTTTCTTT.

The gene calls are TRBV2 and TRBJ2-5; possibly TRBD1 for D (5 bases). Germline loops: CDR1 SNHLY, CDR2 FYNNEI. V lost 3 bases, J lost 6 bases, and 11 bases lay in between. The CDR3 length is 13 residues. The CDR3 DNA sequence: TGTGCCAGCAGTGAGGGGCCGCGGCAGACCCAGTACTTC. This translates into CASSEGPRQTQYF.

This clone has a handful of counts. This CDR3 is also generated by other DNA sequences in the sample. The chain is built from TRBV19 and TRBJ1-1, with a tentative D call TRBD1 (5 bases). Germline values: CDR1 LNHDA, CDR2 SQIVND (reference sequence). The CDR3 contains 13 residues. Trimming shortened V by 6 bases and J by 2 bases, and 10 bases separated the two germline ends. The CDR3 here is CASSMTVNTEAFF. Written as DNA, the CDR3 is TGTGCCAGTAGCATGACAGTCAACACTGAAGCTTTCTTT.

In its sample, this clone was seen a few times. The chain employs TRBV9 and TRBJ1-1; TRBD1 might be the D (6 bases). This CDR3 is built from 14 residues. V was shortened by 1 base and J by 1 base, with 8 bases between the two germline ends. Germline CDR1 SGDLS, CDR2 YYNGEE. CDR3 nucleotides: TGTGCCAGCAGCGTAACAGGGCCGAACACTGAAGCTTTCTTT. Translation: CASSVTGPNTEAFF.

The chain is built from TRBV5-1 and TRBJ2-7, with D possibly TRBD1 on 6 matching bases. CDR1 and CDR2 from the germline V gene are SGHRS and YFSETQ. The CDR3 totals 13 residues. Deletions cut 2 bases from V and 5 bases from J, with 11 bases between. The CDR3 region is CASSFNQGNEQYF. In nucleotides, the CDR3 is TGCGCCAGCAGCTTCAACCAGGGGAACGAGCAGTACTTC. Drawing the rest from reference TRBV5-1 and TRBJ2-7, the complete variable domain is KAGVTQTPRYLIKTRGQQVTLSCSPISGHRSVSWYQQTPGQGLQFLFEYFSETQRNKGNFPGRFSGRQFSNSRSEMNVSTLELGDSALYLCASSFNQGNEQYFGPGTRLTVT.

This clone has only a few counts. The genes are TRBV4-2 and TRBJ2-7; 8 nucleotides agree with TRBD2. V dropped 4 bases and J dropped 3; count of bases not matched to a gene: 8. Germline loops: CDR1 LGHNA, CDR2 YNFKEQ. The CDR3 spans 15 residues. The CDR3 region is CASSPSGGRLYEQYF. The CDR3 DNA is TGTGCCAGCAGCCCCTCGGGAGGGAGGCTCTACGAGCAGTACTTC.

This sequence joins TRBV29-1 and TRBJ1-4; D ambiguous. The CDR3 has 14 residues. Germline V gives CDR1 SQVTM, CDR2 ANQGSEA. The V end lost 2 bases, the J end lost 2 bases, and 9 bases lay between the germline ends. The CDR3 DNA reads TGCAGCGTTGAAAAGCCCGGGACTAATGAAAAACTGTTTTTT. Its translation is CSVEKPGTNEKLFF.

This chain connects TRBV7-9 to TRBJ2-3, with TRBD2 as a possible D gene (5 bases). Germline CDR1 SEHNR, CDR2 FQNEAQ (reference sequence). Trimming pared 5 bases from V and 0 bases from J, leaving 9 bases between. The CDR3 length is 14 residues. The CDR3 sequence: CASSPDLSTDTQYF. CDR3 nucleotides: TGTGCCAGCAGCCCGGACTTGAGCACAGATACGCAGTATTTT.

This clone was counted a single time. This chain connects TRBV30 to TRBJ2-7; 7 nucleotides agree with TRBD2. The CDR3 is made up of 11 amino acids. Germline V gene sequence: CDR1 GTSNPN, CDR2 SVGIG (reference sequence). With V trimmed by 8 bases and J by 5 bases, 6 bases remained unmatched. The CDR3 reads CAGEGFDEQYF. In DNA, the CDR3 is TGTGCCGGGGAGGGGTTCGACGAGCAGTACTTC.

This clone has more than one count but fewer than ten. V usage is TRBV5-1 and J usage is TRBJ2-7, with 11 bases fitting TRBD1. From germline, CDR1 is SGHRS and CDR2 YFSETQ. CDR3 size: 16 residues. The V and J ends lost 1 base and 3 bases, in that order; junction bases with no gene match: 6. CDR3 coding DNA: TGCGCCAGCAGCTTGAACCCTGGGACAGGGGGCTACGAGCAGTACTTC. Translated, it gives CASSLNPGTGGYEQYF.

This clone was counted a single time. The V call is TRBV6-1, the J call TRBJ1-1, with 12 nucleotides matching TRBD1. The CDR3 sequence is 14 residues long. V shed 6 bases, J shed 5 bases, and the junction held 4 bases outside the gene matches. From germline, CDR1 is MNHNS and CDR2 SASEGT. As DNA, the CDR3 is TGTGCCAGCAGACGGGGACAGGGGGCTACTGAAGCTTTCTTT. Translated, it gives CASRRGQGATEAFF.

J is TRBJ1-1 and V is TRBV27; 8 bases line up with TRBD1. This CDR3 is built from 16 residues. Germline V CDR1 and CDR2: MNHEY, SMNVEV (reference sequence). After removal of 8 bases from V and 5 bases from J, the junction contained 16 bases not matched to a gene. CDR3 sequence (DNA): TGTGCCAGCCATGCCAGTGACAGGGGATATTTGACTGAAGCTTTCTTT. Protein product: CASHASDRGYLTEAFF.

V gene TRBV6-1 combines with J gene TRBJ1-5; D uncertain. Germline V gene sequence: CDR1 MNHNS, CDR2 SASEGT. CDR3 length: 16 amino acids. V gave up 0 bases and J gave up 0 bases, with 9 bases separating them. CDR3 amino acids: CASSEARSYSNQPQHF. The CDR3 DNA reads as TGTGCCAGCAGTGAAGCTCGGTCCTATAGCAATCAGCCCCAGCATTTT.

J is TRBJ1-2 and V is TRBV4-2; 8 bases line up with TRBD1. The CDR3 is 14 amino acids. Trimming removed 0 bases from V and 7 bases from J; junction bases left unmatched: 4. The germline V gene encodes CDR1 LGHNA and CDR2 YNFKEQ. In nucleotides, the CDR3 is TGTGCCAGCAGCCAAGATCAGGGGGCGAGTGGCTACACCTTC. It is translated as CASSQDQGASGYTF.

V usage is TRBV18 and J usage is TRBJ1-2, with 7 bases fitting TRBD1. CDR1 and CDR2 from the germline V gene are KGHSH and LQKENI. The CDR3 has 14 residues. V dropped 3 bases and J dropped 0; count of bases not matched to a gene: 1. The CDR3 sequence is CASSPQGANYGYTF. The CDR3, as DNA: TGTGCCAGCTCACCCCAGGGGGCTAACTATGGCTACACCTTC.

The V call is TRBV19, the J call TRBJ1-5; D unclear. Trimming left V 5 bases short and J 7 bases short, with 9 bases between. CDR3 length: 12 amino acids. Germline lookup yields CDR1 LNHDA and CDR2 SQIVND (reference sequence). The CDR3 DNA reads TGTGCCAGTAGTGAAGCGGGCCAGCCCCAGCATTTT. It translates to CASSEAGQPQHF.

This clone was picked up a small number of times. The V call is TRBV7-8, the J call TRBJ2-7, with D maybe TRBD1 (6 bases). Germline V gives CDR1 SGHVS, CDR2 FQNEAQ. The CDR3 length is 13 residues. V dropped 5 bases and J dropped 3 bases, with 11 bases sitting between them. The CDR3 region has the DNA TGTGCCAGCAGCCTCCGGGACAACTACGAGCAGTACTTC. Residues: CASSLRDNYEQYF.

This clone was seen a handful of times. The chain couples TRBV14 to TRBJ2-7; possibly TRBD1 for D (6 bases). Trimming cost V 0 bases and J 4 bases, with 19 bases left between them. The CDR3 loop spans 17 amino acids. Looked up from germline, CDR1 is SGHDN and CDR2 is FVKESK. CDR3 sequence reads: CASSQDGPSGQRYEQYF. CDR3 bases: TGTGCCAGCAGCCAAGATGGTCCAAGTGGACAGAGGTACGAGCAGTACTTC.

The chain links TRBV5-1 to TRBJ1-3; D is ambiguous. CDR1 SGHRS and CDR2 YFSETQ come from the germline V gene. V was pared by 1 base and J by 0 bases, with 5 bases between. The CDR3 consists of 14 residues. The CDR3, as DNA: TGCGCCAGCAGCTTGAGCAGCTCTGGAAACACCATATATTTT. Its protein product is CASSLSSSGNTIYF.

The gene calls are TRBV2 and TRBJ2-1; unclear D gene. V was cut by 9 bases and J by 0 bases, with 12 bases left in between. This CDR3 contains 14 residues. The germline gives CDR1 SNHLY, CDR2 FYNNEI. The CDR3 is CASGEVGSYNEQFF. Written as DNA, the CDR3 is TGTGCCAGTGGCGAGGTCGGCTCCTACAATGAGCAGTTCTTC.

The J gene is TRBJ2-6, the V gene TRBV5-1; 8 bases match TRBD1. CDR1 and CDR2 from the germline V gene are SGHRS and YFSETQ. V lost 3 bases, J lost 0 bases, and 14 bases stayed unmatched. The CDR3 contains 20 residues. CDR3 sequence: CASSSRGPAVSLSGANVLTF. DNA of the CDR3: TGCGCCAGCAGCTCCAGGGGGCCTGCGGTGTCACTCTCTGGGGCCAACGTCCTGACTTTC.